This T cell receptor beta chain came from a study of cytomegalovirus exposure and HLA in healthy donors. Overall study context: The 120 or so validation repertoires and the roughly 700 first-cohort repertoires shared a platform, a later analysis reported.

The germline gives CDR1 MGHRA, CDR2 YSYEKL. V gave up 1 base and J gave up 0 bases, with 7 bases separating them. The length of the CDR3 is 15 residues. With respect to this clone: Its antigen remains unidentified.

Overall study results and limits: Listed as cytomegalovirus-associated were 150 to 200 TCR beta chains. TCR sequences were mostly rare, though some public TCRs occurred in many donors.

Only in-frame clones appear in the TCRdb table, and some are missing; sequencing was by immunoSEQ multiplex PCR. The top ten hold about 8.2% of the sample, which has about 130,000 clones, roughly 89% seen once. Input material: PBMCs. This chain uses TRBV4-1 with TRBJ1-3; D call uncertain. This receptor was taken from a woman younger than 30 in good health and CMV-seropositive. This CDR3 reads CASSQVPYSGNTIYF. CDR3 DNA sequence: TGCGCCAGCAGCCAAGTGCCCTACTCTGGAAACACCATATATTTT.